One sample yielded the 10 T cell receptor beta chains listed below, sequenced in a study of blood T cell repertoires in COVID-19. TCRdb's copy holds only in-frame clones and misses some; the assay was immunoSEQ multiplex PCR. The sample contains 300,000 to 350,000 clones, about 91% of which appear only once. Sequenced input: PBMCs or T cells enriched from blood (not recorded which). Receptor source: a woman aged 18-29 years who had recovered from COVID-19.

J is TRBJ2-1 and V is TRBV4-1, with TRBD2 identical over 8 bases. V lost 5 bases to trimming and J lost 5 bases; unmatched junction nucleotides: 11. Germline V gene data show CDR1 as MGHRA and CDR2 as YSYEKL. The CDR3 sequence is 16 residues long. The CDR3 is CASSTYRAGVDNEQFF. CDR3 coding DNA: TGCGCCAGCAGCACATACAGAGCGGGAGTTGACAATGAGCAGTTCTTC.

The chain's CDR3 is CASSVAGGPPNTGELFF. The CDR3 DNA sequence: TGTGCCAGCAGCGTAGCGGGAGGGCCCCCGAACACCGGGGAGCTGTTTTTT. The chain links TRBV9 to TRBJ2-2, with TRBD2 identical over 8 bases. The CDR3 extends over 17 amino acids. With V trimmed by 0 bases and J by 0 bases, 4 bases remained unmatched. Germline V gene data show CDR1 as SGDLS and CDR2 as YYNGEE.

The chain couples TRBV19 to TRBJ2-3; the match to TRBD1 covers 7 bases. The CDR3 sequence is 15 residues long. J lost 2 bases, V lost 6 bases, and 8 bases had no gene match. Germline V CDR1 and CDR2: LNHDA, SQIVND (reference sequence). The CDR3 reads CASSKGQRDTDTQYF. In nucleotides, the CDR3 is TGTGCCAGTAGCAAGGGACAGAGAGACACAGATACGCAGTATTTT.

The genes are TRBV6-1 and TRBJ1-5, with D perhaps matching TRBD1 (5 bases). The CDR3 is 15 amino acids. CDR1 and CDR2 (germline): MNHNS, SASEGT. V was shortened by 2 bases and J by 4 bases, with 12 bases between the two germline ends. The CDR3 coding sequence is TGTGCCAGCAGTGAATTCTTTAGGGGTAATCAGCCCCAGCATTTT. The encoded protein is CASSEFFRGNQPQHF.

This clone turned up a few times. This chain links TRBV7-6 with TRBJ2-2; 9 bases match TRBD1. J gave up 5 bases and V 5 bases, and 9 bases lay outside the gene matches. Germline values: CDR1 SGHVS, CDR2 FNYEAQ. The CDR3 has 16 residues. The CDR3 spells CASSARPGTGTGELFF. CDR3 DNA sequence: TGTGCCAGCAGCGCTCGTCCCGGGACAGGGACCGGGGAGCTGTTTTTT.

The sample holds a few counts of this clone. The chain joins TRBV27 to TRBJ1-1, with 7 positions matching TRBD1. The length of the CDR3 is 13 residues. With V trimmed by 0 bases and J by 12 bases, 7 bases remained unmatched. Germline-derived CDR1 and CDR2 are MNHEY and SMNVEV (reference sequence). The CDR3 is CASSLSVGGSTFF. The CDR3 DNA is TGTGCCAGCAGTTTATCGGTAGGGGGCTCGACTTTCTTT.

This clone was observed once. J is TRBJ1-1 and V is TRBV6-1; TRBD1 agrees at 7 bases. The CDR3 runs to 13 residues. After removal of 8 bases from V and 1 base from J, the junction contained 4 bases not matched to a gene. Germline CDR1 MNHNS, CDR2 SASEGT. In nucleotides, the CDR3 is TGTGCCAGCGGATGGACAGGGAACACTGAAGCTTTCTTT. The encoded protein is CASGWTGNTEAFF.

The genes are TRBV6-5 and TRBJ2-7; 7 bases are a match to TRBD2. Trimming cost V 0 bases and J 2 bases; bases outside gene matches: 4. The CDR3 has 15 amino acids. CDR1 MNHEY and CDR2 SVGAGI come from the germline V gene. The CDR3 here is CASSYSSGTTYEQYF. The CDR3 coding sequence is TGTGCCAGCAGTTACTCGAGCGGGACTACCTACGAGCAGTACTTC.

The chain joins TRBV9 to TRBJ2-7; weak D call: TRBD1 (6 bases). The CDR3 consists of 15 residues. V lost 3 bases, J lost 3 bases, and 16 bases lay in between. In germline, CDR1 is SGDLS, CDR2 YYNGEE. The CDR3 DNA reads TGTGCCAGCAGCGCGGGAAGGACAGTCCTCTACGAGCAGTACTTC. Translating gives CASSAGRTVLYEQYF.

V usage is TRBV27 and J usage is TRBJ2-7, with D perhaps matching TRBD2 (6 bases). CDR1 and CDR2 (germline): MNHEY, SMNVEV (reference sequence). V was cut by 0 bases and J by 5 bases, with 8 bases left in between. This CDR3 has 13 amino acids. The CDR3 bases are TGTGCCAGCAGTTTATCGGGGGGAAACGAGCAGTACTTC. It is translated as CASSLSGGNEQYF.